Sequencing of this T cell receptor (beta chain) was carried out in a study of blood T cell repertoires in COVID-19. Study summary: PBMCs, B-cell-depleted T cells, or T cells were the source of the cDNA or gDNA that made up the material.

After removal of 5 bases from V and 5 bases from J, the junction contained 14 bases not matched to a gene. CDR3 size: 17 residues. From germline, CDR1 is SGHTA and CDR2 FQGNSA. The table came from immunoSEQ multiplex PCR; TCRdb's copy has only in-frame clones and leaves some out. Counted here are about 97,000 clones, approximately 88% occurring once; the ten biggest clones make up roughly 4.4%. The chain is built from TRBV7-2 and TRBJ2-2; 7 nucleotides line up with TRBD1. This sequence was found in a human donor in a cohort sampled during active COVID-19. The material sequenced was peripheral blood. The chain's CDR3 is CASSPQGPGGVTGELFF. The CDR3 DNA follows: TGTGCCAGCAGCCCCCAGGGTCCAGGGGGAGTTACCGGGGAGCTGTTTTTT. Full variable domain (rest looked up from reference TRBV7-2 and TRBJ2-2): GAGVSQSPSNKVTEKGKDVELRCDPISGHTALYWYRQSLGQGLEFLIYFQGNSAPDKSGLPSDRFSAERTGGSVSTLTIQRTQQEDSAVYLCASSPQGPGGVTGELFFGEGSRLTVL.